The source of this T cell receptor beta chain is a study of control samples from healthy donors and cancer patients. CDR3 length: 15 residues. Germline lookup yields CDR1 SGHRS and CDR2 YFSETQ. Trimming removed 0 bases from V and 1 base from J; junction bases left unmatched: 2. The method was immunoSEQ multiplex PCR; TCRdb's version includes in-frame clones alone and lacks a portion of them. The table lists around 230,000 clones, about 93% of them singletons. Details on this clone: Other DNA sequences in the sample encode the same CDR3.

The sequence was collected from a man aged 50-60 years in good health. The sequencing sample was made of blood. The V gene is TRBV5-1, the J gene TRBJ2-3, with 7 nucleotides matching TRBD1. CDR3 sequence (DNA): TGCGCCAGCAGCTTGGGACAGGGTGGCACAGATACGCAGTATTTT. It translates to CASSLGQGGTDTQYF.